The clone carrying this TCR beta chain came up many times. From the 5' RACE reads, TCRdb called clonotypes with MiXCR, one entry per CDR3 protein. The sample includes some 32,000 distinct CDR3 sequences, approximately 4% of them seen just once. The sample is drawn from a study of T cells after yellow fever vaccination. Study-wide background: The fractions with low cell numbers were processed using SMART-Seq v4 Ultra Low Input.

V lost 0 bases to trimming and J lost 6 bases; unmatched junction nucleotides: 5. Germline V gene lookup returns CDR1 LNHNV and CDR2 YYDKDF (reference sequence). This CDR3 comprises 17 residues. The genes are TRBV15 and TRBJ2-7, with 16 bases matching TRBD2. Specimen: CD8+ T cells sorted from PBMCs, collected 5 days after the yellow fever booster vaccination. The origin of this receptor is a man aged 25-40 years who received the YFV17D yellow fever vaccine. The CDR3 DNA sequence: TGTGCCACCAGCAGAGATCGGGGACTAGCGGGAGGGCCCGAGCAGTACTTC. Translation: CATSRDRGLAGGPEQYF.